The rows below give T cell receptor beta chains drawn from one sample of a study of cytomegalovirus exposure and HLA in healthy donors. The assay was immunoSEQ multiplex PCR, and TCRdb's table has in-frame clones only and misses some. The table has 150,000 to 200,000 clones, 70% to 90% seen once. Sample: PBMCs. The receptors were gathered from a young man in good health and CMV-seropositive. CDR3s leave out the opening cysteine and the closing phenylalanine or tryptophan. The order of the fields is V gene, J gene, CDR3 protein.

v_call: TRBV5-4; j_call: TRBJ2-5; cdr3_aa: ASSWGQGQETQY
v_call: TRBV7-3; j_call: TRBJ2-2; cdr3_aa: ASSLNVAGELF
v_call: TRBV5-5; j_call: TRBJ1-5; cdr3_aa: ASSARTGTNQPQH
v_call: TRBV15; j_call: TRBJ2-3; cdr3_aa: ATSREGGLSTDTQY
v_call: TRBV11-2; j_call: TRBJ2-7; cdr3_aa: ASSLTGGNYEQY
v_call: TRBV7-6; j_call: TRBJ2-5; cdr3_aa: ASTSFAGETQY
v_call: TRBV5-1; j_call: TRBJ2-1; cdr3_aa: ASSLDSGGAWEQF
v_call: TRBV6-5; j_call: TRBJ1-2; cdr3_aa: ASSRQGEYGYT
v_call: TRBV30; j_call: TRBJ2-2; cdr3_aa: AWTVTGWAGELF
v_call: TRBV27; j_call: TRBJ2-7; cdr3_aa: ASSLKPPFLSLGQGTYEQY